This T cell receptor (beta chain) was captured by sequencing in a study of cytomegalovirus exposure and HLA in healthy donors. Study-level information: In a previous analysis, approximately 110 million unique TCR beta sequences were found from 170 million or so T cells. Study-wide results and caveats: The classifier reportedly diagnosed cytomegalovirus status with high sensitivity and specificity. In presence/absence analyses, roughly uniform sequencing depth across donors was assumed.

The CDR3 has 13 amino acids. Germline assignment: CDR1 SEHNR and CDR2 FQNEAQ (reference sequence). Trimming cost V 1 base and J 7 bases, with 10 bases left between them. Notes on this clone: Its antigen is not known.

The PCR used 60 Vbeta and 13 Jbeta primers. As originally analysed: Some 10 million of the 60 million to 80 million unique TCR beta chains counted in a later analysis were shared. Clones were sequenced by immunoSEQ multiplex PCR, and TCRdb holds only the in-frame ones, with some missing. That table furnishes V, J and clone size, whereas the DNA furnished D and trimming. In the table there are 95,000 to 100,000 clones, approximately 74% of which are singletons. Sequencing used PBMCs. This sequence originates from a woman aged 35 to 49 in good health and CMV-seronegative. The genes are TRBV7-9 and TRBJ1-1; D remains unclear. CDR3 loop: CASSLERSDEAFF. The CDR3 DNA sequence: TGTGCCAGCAGCTTAGAAAGGAGTGATGAAGCTTTCTTT.